The clone carrying this T cell receptor beta chain appeared a few times. The repertoire was sequenced with immunoSEQ multiplex PCR; TCRdb's copy has only in-frame clones and lacks some. The sample yields roughly 230,000 clones, approximately 80% seen once. The entry originates in a study of blood T cell repertoires in COVID-19. The V gene lost 1 base and the J gene lost 8 bases, with 9 bases spanning the gap. The CDR3 is 13 residues long. The germline V gene has CDR1 MDHEN and CDR2 SYDVKM. The origin of this receptor is a woman between 50 and 59 years old with acute or convalescent COVID-19. The chain joins TRBV28 to TRBJ1-3; D is unclear. Material for sequencing was peripheral blood. CDR3 in DNA: TGTGCCAGCAGTTTATATCATCGGGACACCATATATTTT. Its protein product is CASSLYHRDTIYF.